This is a list of T cell receptor beta chains from one sample in a study of T cell responses to AZD1222 COVID-19 vaccine. Repertoires were generated with immunoSEQ multiplex PCR, while TCRdb's copy carries only in-frame clones and drops some. The table lists 89,000 or so clones, around 93% of them singletons. The sequencing here drew on peripheral blood, taken 28 days after the second AZD1222 dose. These receptors originate from an adult who received the AZD1222 COVID-19 vaccine. Both conserved end residues are part of each CDR3. D genes are given only for firm matches. Only part of the rows carry a size: once, few, many, or a class if the clone is expanded.

D gene,V gene,J gene,clone size,CDR3 protein,CDR3 DNA
-,TRBV30,TRBJ1-5,-,CAWSVQFGQYNQPQHF,TGTGCCTGGAGTGTACAATTCGGACAGTACAATCAGCCCCAGCATTTT
-,TRBV24-1,TRBJ2-3,once,CATSGRRQPSTDTQYF,TGTGCCACCAGTGGCCGGAGACAGCCTAGCACAGATACGCAGTATTTT
TRBD1,TRBV29-1,TRBJ1-5,-,CSVVTGRSNQPQHF,TGCAGCGTTGTGACAGGGCGTAGCAATCAGCCCCAGCATTTT
-,TRBV5-1,TRBJ1-1,-,CASSFADRMGTEAFF,TGCGCCAGCAGCTTTGCGGACCGAATGGGGACTGAAGCTTTCTTT
-,TRBV29-1,TRBJ1-2,-,CSVDRDYGYTF,TGCAGCGTTGACAGGGACTATGGCTACACCTTC
-,TRBV12-3/TRBV12-4,TRBJ1-2,once,CASSLGGNYGYTF,TGTGCCAGCAGTTTAGGGGGTAACTATGGCTACACCTTC
-,TRBV6-5,TRBJ1-5,-,CASRDTGNQPQHF,TGTGCCAGCAGGGATACAGGGAACCAGCCCCAGCATTTT
TRBD1,TRBV28,TRBJ2-2,-,CASSPGTGVTGELFF,TGTGCCAGCAGTCCCGGGACAGGGGTTACCGGGGAGCTGTTTTTT
-,TRBV2,TRBJ1-3,-,CAGSGQLLSGNTIYF,TGTGCCGGCAGTGGACAGTTACTCTCGGGAAACACCATATATTTT
TRBD2,TRBV3-1/TRBV3-2,TRBJ2-7,-,CASSPRLAPTYEQYF,TGTGCCAGCAGCCCTCGACTAGCGCCCACCTACGAGCAGTACTTC
TRBD2,TRBV4-1,TRBJ2-1,-,CASSPRTSGRGRIF,TGCGCCAGCAGCCCAAGGACTAGCGGGAGGGGGCGGATCTTC
-,TRBV7-3,TRBJ2-7,-,CASPDEQYF,TGTGCCAGCCCCGACGAGCAGTACTTC
-,TRBV11-3,TRBJ2-3,-,CASSFLQVRPTDTQYF,TGTGCCAGCAGCTTCTTACAGGTCCGGCCCACAGATACGCAGTATTTT
-,TRBV19,TRBJ1-2,-,CASGPDGISYGYTF,TGTGCCAGTGGACCTGATGGGATCAGCTATGGCTACACCTTC
-,TRBV7-9,TRBJ2-3,few,CASSQAGALSTDTQYF,TGTGCCAGCAGCCAGGCAGGGGCCTTGAGCACAGATACGCAGTATTTT
-,TRBV19,TRBJ1-2,-,CASRGWGYGYTF,TGTGCCAGTAGGGGTTGGGGCTATGGCTACACCTTC
TRBD2,TRBV30,TRBJ2-7,-,CAWSMGLAYEQYF,TGTGCCTGGAGTATGGGACTAGCCTACGAGCAGTACTTC
-,TRBV25-1,TRBJ1-3,-,CASNGQQGLWGNTIYF,TGTGCCAGCAACGGACAACAGGGTCTTTGGGGAAACACCATATATTTT
-,TRBV24-1,TRBJ2-3,-,CATSDWGRKSTDTQYF,TGTGCCACCAGTGATTGGGGACGGAAGTCCACAGATACGCAGTATTTT
-,TRBV28,TRBJ2-7,-,CASSLGPVVEQYF,TGTGCCAGCAGTTTGGGGCCCGTGGTCGAGCAGTACTTC
-,TRBV15,TRBJ2-1,-,CATSRAGAAGNEQFF,TGTGCCACCAGCAGAGCGGGGGCGGCAGGAAATGAGCAGTTCTTC
-,TRBV29-1,TRBJ2-5,-,CSVPDPEGQETQYF,TGCAGCGTCCCGGACCCGGAGGGCCAAGAGACCCAGTACTTC
-,TRBV18,TRBJ1-1,-,CASSLARVNTEAFF,TGTGCCAGCTCACTCGCTAGGGTAAACACTGAAGCTTTCTTT
-,TRBV19,TRBJ1-5,-,CASSIRDYSNQPQHF,TGTGCCAGTAGTATTAGAGATTATAGCAATCAGCCCCAGCATTTT
-,TRBV7-2,TRBJ2-1,-,CASSLALRDRSYNEQFF,TGTGCCAGCAGCTTAGCACTACGGGATAGGTCCTACAATGAGCAGTTCTTC
TRBD1,TRBV3-1/TRBV3-2,TRBJ1-2,-,CASSLREGALGYTF,TGTGCCAGCAGCCTTAGGGAGGGGGCGCTCGGCTACACCTTC
-,TRBV3-1/TRBV3-2,TRBJ2-1,few,CASSRGRGSYNEQFF,TGTGCCAGCAGCCGAGGACGGGGCTCCTACAATGAGCAGTTCTTC
-,TRBV4-1,TRBJ2-1,once,CASSQGEGNSWNEQFF,TGCGCCAGCAGCCAAGGGGAAGGCAATAGCTGGAATGAGCAGTTCTTC
-,TRBV30,TRBJ1-3,-,CAWSEGRTSGNTIYF,TGTGCCTGGAGTGAGGGACGGACCTCTGGAAACACCATATATTTT
TRBD2,TRBV27,TRBJ2-3,-,CASSTGRGHIAQYF,TGTGCCAGCAGCACTGGGAGGGGTCATATCGCGCAGTATTTT
-,TRBV6-2/TRBV6-3,TRBJ2-1,-,CASSFGTYNEQFF,TGTGCCAGCAGTTTCGGGACCTACAATGAGCAGTTCTTC
-,TRBV28,TRBJ1-2,once,CASTEPANYGYTF,TGTGCCAGCACGGAGCCCGCTAACTATGGCTACACCTTC
-,TRBV6-1,TRBJ2-5,-,CASSEGERIAGTQYF,TGTGCCAGCAGTGAGGGGGAAAGGATTGCGGGGACCCAGTACTTC
-,TRBV5-6,TRBJ2-7,-,CASSLFGGTAHNEQYF,TGTGCCAGCAGCTTGTTTGGGGGGACCGCGCACAACGAGCAGTACTTC
-,TRBV14,TRBJ1-4,-,CASSLAGRNEKLFF,TGTGCCAGCAGCCTGGCCGGACGGAATGAAAAACTGTTTTTT
-,TRBV6-1,TRBJ2-7,-,CASSEDGLSYEQYF,TGTGCCAGCAGTGAAGATGGCCTCTCCTACGAGCAGTACTTC
-,TRBV28,TRBJ2-2,-,CASSPSLVGELFF,TGTGCCAGCAGTCCCTCTTTGGTCGGGGAGCTGTTTTTT
-,TRBV21-1,TRBJ1-5,-,CASSKADSNQPQHF,TGTGCCAGCAGCAAAGCGGATAGCAATCAGCCCCAGCATTTT
-,TRBV7-9,TRBJ1-1,-,CASSLPDKRNTEAFF,TGTGCCAGCAGCTTACCAGACAAAAGGAACACTGAAGCTTTCTTT
-,TRBV18,TRBJ1-3,-,CASSSLPPDGNTIYF,TGTGCCAGCTCCTCCCTGCCGCCGGACGGAAACACCATATATTTT
TRBD2,TRBV28,TRBJ2-7,-,CASSFYTSGLSYEQYF,TGTGCCAGCAGTTTCTACACTAGCGGGCTCTCCTACGAGCAGTACTTC
TRBD1,TRBV29-1,TRBJ2-3,-,CSVPQGAGDTQYF,TGCAGCGTTCCACAGGGGGCAGGAGATACGCAGTATTTT
-,TRBV6-2/TRBV6-3,TRBJ1-5,-,CASSYWVGADNQPQHF,TGTGCCAGCAGTTACTGGGTCGGGGCCGACAATCAGCCCCAGCATTTT